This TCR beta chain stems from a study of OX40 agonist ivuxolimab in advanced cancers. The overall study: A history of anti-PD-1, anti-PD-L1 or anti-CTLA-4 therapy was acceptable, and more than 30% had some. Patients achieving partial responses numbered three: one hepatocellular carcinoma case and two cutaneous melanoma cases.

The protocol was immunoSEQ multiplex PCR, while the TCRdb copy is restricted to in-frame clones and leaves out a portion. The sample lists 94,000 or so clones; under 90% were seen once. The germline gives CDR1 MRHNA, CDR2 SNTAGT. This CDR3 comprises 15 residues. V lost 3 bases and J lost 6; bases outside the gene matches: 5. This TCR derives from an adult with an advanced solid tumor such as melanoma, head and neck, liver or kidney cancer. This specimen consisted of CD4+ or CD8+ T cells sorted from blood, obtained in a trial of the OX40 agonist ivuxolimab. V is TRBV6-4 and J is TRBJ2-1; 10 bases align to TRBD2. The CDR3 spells CASSEQRGGPNEQFF. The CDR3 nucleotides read TGTGCCAGCAGTGAGCAGCGGGGGGGCCCCAATGAGCAGTTCTTC.